This T cell receptor beta chain originates from a study of blood T cell repertoires in COVID-19. Germline CDR1 reads MNHEY; CDR2 reads SVGEGT. The CDR3 totals 14 residues. V was trimmed by 3 bases and J by 5 bases, leaving 14 bases between them. Sequencing was performed with immunoSEQ multiplex PCR; in TCRdb, only in-frame clones are kept and a portion is missing. The table records 65,000 to 80,000 clones, more than 90% of them present only once. Input material: peripheral blood. The genes are TRBV6-2 or TRBV6-3 and TRBJ2-7; D possibly corresponds to TRBD2 (5 bases). The receptor was isolated from a human donor in a cohort sampled during active COVID-19. The CDR3 DNA reads TGTGCCAGCAGTTATGCGAGGGAGATTAACGAGCAGTACTTC. Amino acid sequence: CASSYAREINEQYF.